This TCR beta chain was observed in a study of blood T cell repertoires in COVID-19. Study background: Sites in the United States, Italy and Spain provided acute and convalescent COVID-19 samples.

Germline V lookup: CDR1 ENHRY, CDR2 SYGVKD. This CDR3 region has 14 residues. V shed 4 bases, J shed 6 bases, and the junction held 1 base outside the gene matches. Assay: immunoSEQ multiplex PCR; the TCRdb copy retains only in-frame clones and omits some. The sample carries more than 100,000 clones, 85% to 90% recorded once. The sequenced sample consisted of peripheral blood. The clonotype originates from an older man with acute or convalescent COVID-19. The chain links TRBV10-3 to TRBJ2-1, with 12 bases that match TRBD2. The CDR3 DNA follows: TGTGCCATCAGTGCTAGCGGGGGGGCCAATGAGCAGTTCTTC. It translates to CAISASGGANEQFF.